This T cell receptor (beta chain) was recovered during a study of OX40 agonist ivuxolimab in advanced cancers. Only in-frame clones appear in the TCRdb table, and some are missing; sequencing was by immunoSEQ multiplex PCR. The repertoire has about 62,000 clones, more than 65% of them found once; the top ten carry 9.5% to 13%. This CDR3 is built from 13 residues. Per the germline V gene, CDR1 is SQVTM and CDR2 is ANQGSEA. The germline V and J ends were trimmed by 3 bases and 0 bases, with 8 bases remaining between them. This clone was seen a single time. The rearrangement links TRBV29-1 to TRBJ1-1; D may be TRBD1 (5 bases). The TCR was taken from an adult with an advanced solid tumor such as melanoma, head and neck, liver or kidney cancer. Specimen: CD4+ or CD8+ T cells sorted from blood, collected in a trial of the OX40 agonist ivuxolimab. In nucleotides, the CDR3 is TGCAGCGTTGAGACGACAGTGAACACTGAAGCTTTCTTT. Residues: CSVETTVNTEAFF.